These T cell receptor beta chains were read from a single sample in a study of cytomegalovirus exposure and HLA in healthy donors. Data came from immunoSEQ multiplex PCR; TCRdb stores just in-frame clones and leaves some out. The data contain about 150,000 clones, around 80% of them singletons. Material: PBMCs. Receptors originate from a man aged 18 to 35 in good health and CMV-seronegative. CDR3s include the opening cysteine and the closing phenylalanine or tryptophan. A D gene is named only where the DNA matches it firmly. A row's size may be missing; if present it is once, few, many or a size class.

d_gene: NA
len: 16
j_gene: TRBJ2-7
v_gene: TRBV2
abundance: NA
CDR3nt: TGTGCCAGCAGCGATAACCAACGAAACAACGAATACGAGCAGTACTTC
CDR3aa: CASSDNQRNNEYEQYF

d_gene: TRBD1
len: 13
j_gene: TRBJ1-4
v_gene: TRBV18
abundance: NA
CDR3nt: TGTGCCAGCTCACCAACTACGGACAGGAAACTGTTTTTT
CDR3aa: CASSPTTDRKLFF

d_gene: NA
len: 15
j_gene: TRBJ2-3
v_gene: TRBV5-1
abundance: NA
CDR3nt: TGCGCCAGCAGCTTGGCACAGGGCCGCACAGATACGCAGTATTTT
CDR3aa: CASSLAQGRTDTQYF

d_gene: NA
len: 13
j_gene: TRBJ2-2
v_gene: TRBV5-8
abundance: NA
CDR3nt: TGTGCCAGCAGCTTGGGTTCTTCCGGGGAGCTGTTTTTT
CDR3aa: CASSLGSSGELFF

d_gene: NA
len: 14
j_gene: TRBJ2-3
v_gene: TRBV30
abundance: once
CDR3nt: TGTGCCTGGAGGTGGGTTAGCAAGACAGATACGCAGTATTTT
CDR3aa: CAWRWVSKTDTQYF

d_gene: NA
len: 15
j_gene: TRBJ1-2
v_gene: TRBV14
abundance: NA
CDR3nt: TGTGCCAGCAGCCAAGCGCGTCTAGACAGTCATGGCTACACCTTC
CDR3aa: CASSQARLDSHGYTF

d_gene: NA
len: 12
j_gene: TRBJ1-5
v_gene: TRBV29-1
abundance: once
CDR3nt: TGCAGCGTTGGTGCGGAGGGACAGCCCCAGCATTTT
CDR3aa: CSVGAEGQPQHF

d_gene: NA
len: 18
j_gene: TRBJ2-3
v_gene: TRBV18
abundance: NA
CDR3nt: TGTGCCAGCTCACCACCGTCGCAGGGGAAAACTAGCACAGATACGCAGTATTTT
CDR3aa: CASSPPSQGKTSTDTQYF

d_gene: NA
len: 15
j_gene: TRBJ2-1
v_gene: TRBV4-1
abundance: NA
CDR3nt: TGCGCCAGCAGCCAGGAGGGTACCTCCTACAATGAGCAGTTCTTC
CDR3aa: CASSQEGTSYNEQFF

d_gene: NA
len: 14
j_gene: TRBJ1-5
v_gene: TRBV27
abundance: NA
CDR3nt: TGTGCCAGCAGACCAGGTGGGTTAGGTCAGCCCCAGCATTTT
CDR3aa: CASRPGGLGQPQHF

d_gene: NA
len: 15
j_gene: TRBJ1-1
v_gene: TRBV19
abundance: NA
CDR3nt: TGTGCCAGTAGTATAGAAAAGGATCGGGACACTGAAGCTTTCTTT
CDR3aa: CASSIEKDRDTEAFF

d_gene: NA
len: 13
j_gene: TRBJ2-5
v_gene: TRBV7-9
abundance: NA
CDR3nt: TGTGCCAGCAGCTTAGGCTTTTCAGAGGCCCAGTACTTC
CDR3aa: CASSLGFSEAQYF

d_gene: NA
len: 13
j_gene: TRBJ1-5
v_gene: TRBV29-1
abundance: once
CDR3nt: TGCAGCGTTGGTGGGGGGAGGGATCAGCCCCAGCATTTT
CDR3aa: CSVGGGRDQPQHF